Below are 16 T cell receptor beta chains sequenced from a single sample in a study of blood T cell repertoires in COVID-19. Here immunoSEQ multiplex PCR was the method, and the copy in TCRdb shows in-frame clones only, minus some. The sample records approximately 200,000 clones, under 85% being singletons. The sample taken for sequencing was peripheral blood. Receptors were obtained from a man aged 55 to 70 with active or convalescent COVID-19.

The V and J genes are TRBV28 and TRBJ1-1; D is undetermined. Germline CDR1 reads MDHEN; CDR2 reads SYDVKM. With 6 bases removed from V and 6 bases from J, the gap between germline ends came to 17 bases. The CDR3 has 14 residues. This CDR3 is CASSRIGGRAEAFF. CDR3 nucleotides: TGTGCCAGCAGCCGGATAGGAGGGCGGGCTGAAGCTTTCTTT.

The chain links TRBV28 to TRBJ2-1; D unresolved. The germline V gene has CDR1 MDHEN and CDR2 SYDVKM. V lost 2 bases and J lost 6, with 11 bases in between. The CDR3 runs to 14 residues. This CDR3 is CASSLTRTLNEQFF. CDR3 in DNA: TGTGCCAGCAGTTTAACTCGTACTCTCAATGAGCAGTTCTTC. The full variable domain, completed using reference TRBV28 and TRBJ2-1, is DVKVTQSSRYLVKRTGEKVFLECVQDMDHENMFWYRQDPGLGLRLIYFSYDVKMKEKGDIPEGYSVSREKKERFSLILESASTNQTSMYLCASSLTRTLNEQFFGPGTRLTVL.

This clone was observed a single time. This chain joins TRBV13 and TRBJ2-7; D is possibly TRBD2 (5 bases). CDR1 PRHDT and CDR2 FYEKMQ come from the germline V gene (reference sequence). CDR3 size: 14 residues. Trimming shortened V by 5 bases and J by 2 bases, and 13 bases separated the two germline ends. CDR3 residues: CASSVRTGTYEQYF. CDR3 bases: TGTGCCAGCAGCGTCCGGACTGGGACCTACGAGCAGTACTTC.

This clone appeared once. This chain joins TRBV5-1 and TRBJ2-7, with TRBD1 matching 7 bases. J gave up 2 bases and V 4 bases, and 12 bases lay outside the gene matches. This CDR3 has 16 residues. CDR1 SGHRS and CDR2 YFSETQ come from the germline V gene. This CDR3 is CASSETGTVFTYEQYF. The DNA for the CDR3 is TGCGCCAGCAGCGAAACCGGGACAGTCTTCACCTACGAGCAGTACTTC.

The rearrangement links TRBV28 to TRBJ2-1; D is possibly TRBD2 (6 bases). V was shortened by 1 base and J by 6 bases, with 13 bases between the two germline ends. Germline V gene lookup returns CDR1 MDHEN and CDR2 SYDVKM. The CDR3 is made up of 15 amino acids. This CDR3 reads CASSLSGPGVNEQFF. The DNA of the CDR3 is TGTGCCAGCAGTTTATCGGGTCCGGGGGTCAATGAGCAGTTCTTC. Full variable domain (rest looked up from reference TRBV28 and TRBJ2-1): DVKVTQSSRYLVKRTGEKVFLECVQDMDHENMFWYRQDPGLGLRLIYFSYDVKMKEKGDIPEGYSVSREKKERFSLILESASTNQTSMYLCASSLSGPGVNEQFFGPGTRLTVL.

This chain links TRBV5-6 with TRBJ2-7; TRBD2 matches at 9 bases. Germline V CDR1 and CDR2: SGHDT, YYEEEE. The V gene end was trimmed by 3 bases and the J gene end by 5 bases; junction bases not matched to a gene: 3. The CDR3 runs to 13 residues. The CDR3 reads CASSYLAGDEQYF. Here the CDR3 DNA reads TGTGCCAGCAGCTACTTAGCGGGAGACGAGCAGTACTTC.

A single count supports this clone. The chain has TRBV2 and TRBJ2-1, with TRBD2 identical over 8 bases. V dropped 5 bases and J dropped 4; count of bases not matched to a gene: 4. Germline-derived CDR1 and CDR2 are SNHLY and FYNNEI. This CDR3 is 14 amino acids long. DNA for the CDR3: TGTGCCAGCAGTATGCAGCGGGAGTACAATGAGCAGTTCTTC. Translating it yields CASSMQREYNEQFF.

The CDR3 nucleotides are TGTGCCAGCAGCACCACTAGCGGGAGGGGCTACGAGCAGTACTTC. This gives the protein CASSTTSGRGYEQYF. The chain has TRBV7-8 and TRBJ2-7, with 13 bases fitting TRBD2. This CDR3 is built from 15 residues. Looked up from germline, CDR1 is SGHVS and CDR2 is FQNEAQ. The junction had 4 bases not matched to a gene; V was cut back by 5 bases and J by 3 bases.

This clone was found once. This chain joins TRBV3-1 (or the pseudogene TRBV3-2) and TRBJ1-5; 8 nucleotides agree with TRBD1. Trimming took 2 bases from V and 0 from J; bases not matched to a gene: 6. Germline V gene lookup returns CDR1 LGHDT and CDR2 YNNKEL (reference sequence). The CDR3 sequence is 17 residues long. The CDR3 DNA reads as TGTGCCAGCAGCCAAACAGGGGGAGAATATAGCAATCAGCCCCAGCATTTT. Encoded protein: CASSQTGGEYSNQPQHF.

Written as DNA, the CDR3 is TGTGCCAGCAGCGTCCGGACTAGGACCGGGGAGCTGTTTTTT. It codes for CASSVRTRTGELFF. The chain is built from TRBV7-6 and TRBJ2-2; 7 positions agree with TRBD2. V shed 5 bases and J 5 bases; nucleotides not matched to a gene: 5. This CDR3 is 14 amino acids long. Germline values: CDR1 SGHVS, CDR2 FNYEAQ.

The rearrangement joins TRBV5-4 to TRBJ1-1, with D tentatively TRBD1 (6 bases). The CDR3 contains 16 residues. Germline lookup yields CDR1 SGHNT and CDR2 YYREEE (reference sequence). With 5 bases removed from V and 1 base from J, the gap between germline ends came to 18 bases. The CDR3 DNA reads as TGTGCCAGCAGTCCCGAGTGGGCAGGGGCGAACACTGAAGCTTTCTTT. Residues: CASSPEWAGANTEAFF. The full variable domain, rest sourced from reference TRBV5-4 and TRBJ1-1, is ETGVTQSPTHLIKTRGQQVTLRCSSQSGHNTVSWYQQALGQGPQFIFQYYREEENGRGNFPPRFSGLQFPNYSSELNVNALELDDSALYLCASSPEWAGANTEAFFGQGTRLTVV.

The chain links TRBV14 to TRBJ1-2; a possible D gene is TRBD1 (6 bases). V lost 6 bases and J lost 4, with 18 bases in between. The V gene's germline CDR1 is SGHDN and CDR2 FVKESK. The CDR3 length is 15 residues. CDR3: CASSPRRQDLYGYTF. Here the CDR3 DNA reads TGTGCCAGCAGTCCAAGACGACAGGACCTCTATGGCTACACCTTC.

J is TRBJ2-1 and V is TRBV12-2; the table's D call of TRBD2 was not tested on the DNA. TRBV12-2 is a recognized pseudogene. CDR3 length: 16 residues. CDR3 residues: CASRQPPSGGNNEQFF. The DNA of the CDR3 is TGTGCAAGTCGCCAGCCCCCTAGCGGGGGTAACAATGAGCAGTTCTTC.

This clone was counted at least ten times. The CDR3 DNA follows: TGTGCCAGCTCAACCCAGGGGGCAGGCAATCAGCCCCAGCATTTT. Protein: CASSTQGAGNQPQHF. The chain recombines TRBV18 with TRBJ1-5; 8 bases line up with TRBD1. Losses at the gene ends were 5 bases for V and 2 bases for J; bases not matched to a gene: 5. The CDR3 has 15 amino acids. Germline V gene lookup returns CDR1 KGHSH and CDR2 LQKENI.

The chain is built from TRBV6-2 or TRBV6-3 and TRBJ1-2; D is uncertain. V lost 4 bases to trimming and J lost 1 base, with 7 bases between them. CDR1 MNHEY and CDR2 SVGEGT come from the germline V gene. The CDR3 runs 13 residues. The CDR3 region is CASSSSGNYGYTF. For the CDR3, the DNA is TGTGCCAGCAGTTCGAGTGGTAACTATGGCTACACCTTC.

The chain couples TRBV7-3 to TRBJ1-1, with TRBD1 as a possible D gene (6 bases). The V gene's germline CDR1 is SGHTA and CDR2 FQGTGA. The CDR3 contains 13 residues. V lost 5 bases, J lost 1 base, and 8 bases lay in between. The CDR3 sequence is CASSRQENTEAFF. CDR3 nucleotides: TGTGCCAGCAGCCGACAGGAGAACACTGAAGCTTTCTTT.